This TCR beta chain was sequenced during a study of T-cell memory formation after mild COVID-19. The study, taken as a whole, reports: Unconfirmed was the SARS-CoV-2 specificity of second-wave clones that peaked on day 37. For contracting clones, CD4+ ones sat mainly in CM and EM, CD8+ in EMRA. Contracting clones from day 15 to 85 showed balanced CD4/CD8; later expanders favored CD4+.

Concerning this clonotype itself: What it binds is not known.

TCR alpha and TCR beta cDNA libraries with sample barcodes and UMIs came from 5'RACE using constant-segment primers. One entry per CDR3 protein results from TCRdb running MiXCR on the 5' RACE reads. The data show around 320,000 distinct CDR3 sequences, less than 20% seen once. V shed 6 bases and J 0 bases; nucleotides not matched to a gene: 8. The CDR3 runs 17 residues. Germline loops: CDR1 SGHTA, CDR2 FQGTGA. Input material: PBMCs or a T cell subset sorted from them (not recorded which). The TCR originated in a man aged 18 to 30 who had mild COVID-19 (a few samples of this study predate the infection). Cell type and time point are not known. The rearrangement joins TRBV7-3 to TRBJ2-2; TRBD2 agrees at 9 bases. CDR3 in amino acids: CASSSNGLATNTGELFF. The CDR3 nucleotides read TGTGCCAGCAGTTCAAACGGACTAGCGACGAACACCGGGGAGCTGTTTTTT.